This T cell receptor beta chain comes out of a study of tumor and adjacent non-tumor tissue in lung cancer. Between the trimmed V and J ends, which lost 0 bases and 9 bases, there was a span of 14 bases. CDR3 length: 14 amino acids. The germline gives CDR1 SGHTA, CDR2 FQGNSA. As to this clonotype: Antigen unknown.

Overall study findings and caveats: In normal lung, the top 100 clones were significantly more dominant than in tumor.

This sample's RNA came from whole unsorted tissue. A modified ARM-PCR protocol with three rounds of nested PCR amplified TCRbeta. TCRdb re-derived calls from the multiplex PCR reads in MiXCR, one entry per CDR3 protein. The sample has some 120,000 distinct CDR3 sequences, over 65% seen once. Input material: lung tumor tissue. This sequence joins TRBV7-2 and TRBJ1-1; a possible D gene is TRBD1 (5 bases). This TCR came from a man aged 30 to 39 with non-small cell lung cancer. Here the CDR3 reads CASSLASARAKAFF. In DNA form, the CDR3 reads TGTGCCAGCAGCTTAGCGTCGGCCAGGGCAAAAGCTTTCTTT.